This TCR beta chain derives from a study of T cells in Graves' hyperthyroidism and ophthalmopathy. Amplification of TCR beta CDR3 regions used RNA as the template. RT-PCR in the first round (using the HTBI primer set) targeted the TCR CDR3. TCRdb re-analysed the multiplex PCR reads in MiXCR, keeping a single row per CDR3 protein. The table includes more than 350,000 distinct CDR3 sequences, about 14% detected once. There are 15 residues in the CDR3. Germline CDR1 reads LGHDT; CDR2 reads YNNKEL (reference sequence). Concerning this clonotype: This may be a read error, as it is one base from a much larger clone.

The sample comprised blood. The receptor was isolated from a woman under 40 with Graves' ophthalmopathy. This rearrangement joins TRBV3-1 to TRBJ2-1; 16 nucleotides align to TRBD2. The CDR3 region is CAGSTGTSGGDEQFF. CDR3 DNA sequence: TGTGCCGGCAGCACAGGGACTAGCGGGGGGGATGAGCAGTTCTTC.